A selection of T cell receptor beta chains follows, all from one sample in a study of blood T cell repertoires in COVID-19. Some clones are missing from TCRdb's copy, which holds only in-frame ones; the method was immunoSEQ multiplex PCR. The profile covers a few hundred thousand clones, with approximately 92% appearing a single time and about 3.5% taken by the ten largest. Sequencing was carried out using PBMCs or T cells enriched from blood (not recorded which). Receptors originate from a woman under 30 in a cohort exposed to, infected with or recovered from COVID-19 (not recorded which). The CDR3 runs from the conserved cysteine through the conserved F or W. The order of the fields is V gene, J gene, clone size, D gene, CDR3 DNA, CDR3 protein. The D gene is left open where the match is weak. Size is stated for part of the rows, as once, few or many counts, or as a class when the clone is expanded.

v_call: TRBV19
j_call: TRBJ1-2
clone_size: -
d_call: TRBD1
cdr3_nt: TGTGCCAGTAGTATAAAGGCAGGGGGGAAGGGCTACACCTTC
cdr3_aa: CASSIKAGGKGYTF

v_call: TRBV5-6
j_call: TRBJ1-1
clone_size: once
d_call: TRBD1
cdr3_nt: TGTGCCAGCAGCTTACAGGGGGGGATCACTGAAGCTTTCTTT
cdr3_aa: CASSLQGGITEAFF

v_call: TRBV7-2
j_call: TRBJ1-1
clone_size: once
d_call: -
cdr3_nt: TGTGCCAGCAGCTTAGGACACGGGAGGGGTGGCACTGAAGCTTTCTTT
cdr3_aa: CASSLGHGRGGTEAFF

v_call: TRBV19
j_call: TRBJ1-3
clone_size: -
d_call: -
cdr3_nt: TGTGCCAGTAATGGAAGACACAACTCTGGAAACACCATATATTTT
cdr3_aa: CASNGRHNSGNTIYF

v_call: TRBV6-2/TRBV6-3
j_call: TRBJ1-1
clone_size: -
d_call: -
cdr3_nt: TGTGCCAGCAGTTACCTAATACAGGGTGGGAACACTGAAGCTTTCTTT
cdr3_aa: CASSYLIQGGNTEAFF

v_call: TRBV12-3/TRBV12-4
j_call: TRBJ1-1
clone_size: -
d_call: -
cdr3_nt: TGTGCCAGCAGTCAACGACAGGACACTGAAGCTTTCTTT
cdr3_aa: CASSQRQDTEAFF

v_call: TRBV3-1/TRBV3-2
j_call: TRBJ1-6
clone_size: -
d_call: TRBD1
cdr3_nt: TGTGCCAGCAGCCAAGGCCCCAGGGGGCTGGGGAATTCACCCCTCCACTTT
cdr3_aa: CASSQGPRGLGNSPLHF

v_call: TRBV28
j_call: TRBJ2-3
clone_size: -
d_call: TRBD2
cdr3_nt: TGTGCCAGCAGAGGTGGGGCCGGGACTAGCTATTTTACGCAGTATTTT
cdr3_aa: CASRGGAGTSYFTQYF

v_call: TRBV9
j_call: TRBJ2-7
clone_size: -
d_call: -
cdr3_nt: TGTGCCAGCAGCGTAGGGACTTTTAGCTCCTACGAGCAGTACTTC
cdr3_aa: CASSVGTFSSYEQYF

v_call: TRBV7-9
j_call: TRBJ2-5
clone_size: -
d_call: TRBD1
cdr3_nt: TGTGCCAGCAGCGAACAGGGGGCGCCGAGAGAGACCCAGTACTTC
cdr3_aa: CASSEQGAPRETQYF

v_call: TRBV5-6
j_call: TRBJ2-7
clone_size: once
d_call: -
cdr3_nt: TGTGCCAGCAGCTCCCGCAGGAAGGACTCCTACGAGCAGTACTTC
cdr3_aa: CASSSRRKDSYEQYF

v_call: TRBV9
j_call: TRBJ1-2
clone_size: -
d_call: -
cdr3_nt: TGTGCCAGCAGCGTAGCGGGGGGCTCTGGCTACACCTTC
cdr3_aa: CASSVAGGSGYTF

v_call: TRBV5-1
j_call: TRBJ1-3
clone_size: -
d_call: TRBD1
cdr3_nt: TGCGCCAGCAGCAATACAGGGGCTGGAAACACCATATATTTT
cdr3_aa: CASSNTGAGNTIYF

v_call: TRBV13
j_call: TRBJ2-5
clone_size: -
d_call: -
cdr3_nt: TGTGCCAGCAGCTCACCTCTCATTACCGGGGAGACCCAGTACTTC
cdr3_aa: CASSSPLITGETQYF

v_call: TRBV5-1
j_call: TRBJ2-1
clone_size: -
d_call: -
cdr3_nt: TGCGCCAGTTGGGACTCCTCGGGGAATGAGCAGTTCTTC
cdr3_aa: CASWDSSGNEQFF

v_call: TRBV28
j_call: TRBJ2-5
clone_size: -
d_call: -
cdr3_nt: TGTGCCAGCAGTCTCCGAGGTCCCGCAGAGACCCAGTACTTC
cdr3_aa: CASSLRGPAETQYF